Reported below is one TCR beta chain. Its antigen is still unknown. Sequenced by immunoSEQ multiplex PCR; TCRdb stores in-frame clones only, minus some. This sample has about 82,000 clones, with roughly nine tenths found just once. The sample originates from a study of graft-versus-host responses after intestinal transplantation. The germline V gene encodes CDR1 LNHDA and CDR2 SQIVND (reference sequence). Trimming took 5 bases from V and 2 from J, leaving 9 bases between them. The CDR3 consists of 13 residues. Specimen: unstimulated CD4+ T cells sorted from spleen or lymph node cells, collected before intestinal transplant. The chain joins TRBV19 to TRBJ2-5; D ambiguous. This TCR was recovered from a human donor who received an intestinal transplant. The CDR3 spells CASSQSIQETQYF. The CDR3 nucleotides read TGTGCCAGTAGTCAAAGCATTCAAGAGACCCAGTACTTC.